This T cell receptor beta chain was profiled in a study of a mutant IDH1 vaccine in newly diagnosed glioma. The wider study: The study started vaccination 4-6 weeks after radiotherapy alone, or with temozolomide cycles. Earlier care involved radiotherapy, temozolomide, or both, and the majority received both. Sex among treated patients split about 62% male, roughly 40% female; mean age was approximately 40 years.

The CDR3 is 14 residues long. CDR1 SGHRS and CDR2 YFSETQ come from the germline V gene. Trimming took 6 bases from V and 6 from J; bases not matched to a gene: 9. Time point meaning: week 47, end of study. The investigators gave 300 ug of mutant IDH1 20-mer peptide in each vaccine dose, together with topical imiquimod. Eight vaccinations went to patients in weeks 1, 3, 5, 7, 11, 15, 19, 23. Concerning this clone itself: Its antigen is unknown.

Only in-frame clones appear in the TCRdb table, and some are missing; sequencing was by immunoSEQ multiplex PCR. Found here are 75,000 to 95,000 clones, approximately 89% of them singletons; the top ten hold approximately 0.8%. This receptor was taken from a woman between 50 and 59 years old with glioma. Sequencing used PBMCs, obtained from a glioma patient whose treatment included an IDH1 peptide vaccine. V gene TRBV5-1 combines with J gene TRBJ1-2; TRBD1 matches 9 bases. The CDR3 reads CASKMGQGANGYTF. The CDR3 bases are TGCGCCAGCAAAATGGGACAGGGTGCCAATGGCTACACCTTC.